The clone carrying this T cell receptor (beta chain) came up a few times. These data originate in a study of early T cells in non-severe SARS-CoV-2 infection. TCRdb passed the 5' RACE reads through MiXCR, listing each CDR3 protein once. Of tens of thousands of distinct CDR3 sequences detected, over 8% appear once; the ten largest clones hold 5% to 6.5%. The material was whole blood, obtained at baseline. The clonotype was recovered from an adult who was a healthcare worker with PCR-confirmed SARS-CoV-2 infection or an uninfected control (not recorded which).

This CDR3 reads CASSWLEGGKRDEQFF. CDR3 nucleotide sequence: TGTGCCAGCAGTTGGTTGGAGGGCGGGAAACGGGATGAGCAGTTCTTC. V usage is TRBV6-2 or TRBV6-3 and J usage is TRBJ2-1; D is possibly TRBD2 (6 bases). The CDR3 contains 16 residues. Per germline, CDR1 MNHEY and CDR2 SVGEGT. The germline V and J ends were trimmed by 4 bases and 8 bases, with 21 bases remaining between them.